This T cell receptor (beta chain) was recorded in a study of Ad26.COV2.S vaccination and SARS-CoV-2 variants (dated by TCRdb to the early 2020s). Concerning the study at large: Vaccine-arm donors were drawn from COV1001, a multicentre, randomized, double-blind, placebo-controlled phase I-IIa trial of Ad26.COV2.S in healthy adults. Ad26.COV2.S was administered intramuscularly at a dose of 5x10^10 or 1x10^11 viral particles, either as one shot or as two shots given 56 days apart. TCRbeta repertoire sequencing served as the tool for gauging how specific and how broad the SARS-CoV-2-reactive T cell receptors were following Ad26.COV2.S vaccination. The TCR-sequenced set comprised around 32 samples: around 20 Ad26.COV2.S vaccine recipients, 5 placebo recipients and 8 SARS-CoV-2 convalescent individuals. Trial participants were randomized into five groups of five: low-dose or high-dose Ad26.COV2.S given once or twice, or placebo on both occasions. Blinding of investigators to trial group allocation was maintained during experiments and outcome assessment.

Including the terminal cysteine and phenylalanine, the CDR3 comprises 16 residues. Of all the DNA, just the CDR3 is kept, 48 bases in frame from base 1. V drops 5 bases and J drops 7 bases, leaving 21 bases in between. Taken from the germline V gene (reference sequence), the CDR1 and CDR2 loops are MNHEY and SMNVEV. The investigation overall reported the following: Comparing responses between vaccine doses or regimens was not something the study was powered to do. Vaccine and placebo recipients had comparable non-spike TCR breadth, which fits with the vaccine containing only spike. After vaccination, spike-specific CD8+ and CD4+ T cell responses were reported to show substantial breadth. Ad26.COV2.S recipients had higher spike-specific TCR breadth than placebo recipients (P = 0.0014). It was noted by the authors that total T cell responses may have been underestimated by the TCR breadth and depth analyses.

Interpreted using the paper, the treatment or condition label stands for: roughly 19 received Ad26.COV2.S at low or high dose, single or two shots; roughly 5 received placebo; per-sample allocation not given. For vaccine and placebo recipients, repertoires were sequenced using samples collected on day 63 after the first injection. In Cohort 1b, about 25 adults aged 18-55 years were enrolled at a single site in Boston, USA, between 29 July and 7 August 2020. As a vaccine, Ad26.COV2.S was a replication-incompetent adenovirus type 26 vector that expressed a prefusion-stabilized SARS-CoV-2 spike protein derived from the original Wuhan strain. The sample holds a few counts of this clone. It has no known antigen specificity. There are no base qualities to consult, and no much larger clone falls within one base. TCRbeta CDR3 regions were sequenced with the immunoSEQ Assay. After extraction, genomic DNA underwent amplification by bias-controlled multiplex PCR, followed by high-throughput sequencing. The paper's data handling went like this. To quantify the absolute abundance of every unique TCRbeta CDR3 region, sequences were collapsed and filtered. T cell fraction was estimated by normalizing TCRbeta template counts to usable DNA, with usable DNA measured through amplification of reference genes found in all nucleated cells. Repertoire TCRs were annotated as SARS-CoV-2-specific by exact matching of V gene, CDR3 amino acid sequence and J gene to a known reactive TCR set. The reference SARS-CoV-2 TCR set came from MIRA and was filtered for enrichment in COVID-19-positive ImmuneCODE repertoires, removing public or cross-reactive TCRs. Using the MIRA antigens, annotated TCRs were further analysed by specific ORF or by position within an ORF. Breadth was defined as annotated unique rearrangements over total unique productive rearrangements; depth was the summed frequency of those rearrangements. TCR breadth was compared between groups using two-sided Wilcoxon rank-sum tests. In its TCRdb copy, this immuneACCESS table keeps in-frame sequences only and misses some clones. Where compared with another copy, unresolved V genes explain less than half of these, and the others have no known cause. The DNA was the basis for D and trimming; V, J and clone size are from that table. The sample contains about 320,000 clones, 75% to 90% of them found a single time. The top ten clones comprise about 5% of the sample.

Sequenced here: peripheral blood, sampled in a trial of Ad26.COV2.S vaccine versus placebo. This TCR came from a person between 18 and 65 years old who received the Ad26.COV2.S COVID-19 vaccine or a placebo. Recombination joined TRBV27 with TRBJ2-1; no D gene is confidently identified. The CDR3 sequence is CASSPLSQFWLNEQFF. The DNA sequence is given as TGTGCCAGCAGTCCCCTGTCCCAGTTTTGGTTGAATGAGCAGTTCTTC.